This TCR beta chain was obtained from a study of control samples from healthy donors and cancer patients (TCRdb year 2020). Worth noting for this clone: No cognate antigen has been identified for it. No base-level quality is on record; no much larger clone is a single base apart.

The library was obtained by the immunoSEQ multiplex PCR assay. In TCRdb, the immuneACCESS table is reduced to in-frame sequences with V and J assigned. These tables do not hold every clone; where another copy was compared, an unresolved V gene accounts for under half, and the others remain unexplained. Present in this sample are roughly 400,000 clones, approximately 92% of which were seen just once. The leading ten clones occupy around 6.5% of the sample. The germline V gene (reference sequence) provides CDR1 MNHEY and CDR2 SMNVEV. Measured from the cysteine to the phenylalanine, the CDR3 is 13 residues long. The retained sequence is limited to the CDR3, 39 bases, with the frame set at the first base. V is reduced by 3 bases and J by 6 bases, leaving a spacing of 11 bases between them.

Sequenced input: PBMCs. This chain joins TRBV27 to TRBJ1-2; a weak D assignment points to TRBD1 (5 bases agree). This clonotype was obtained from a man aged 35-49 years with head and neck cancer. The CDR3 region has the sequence CASSLRGGDGYTF. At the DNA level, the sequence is TGTGCCAGCAGTTTGAGGGGAGGGGATGGCTACACCTTC.